Listed here are 32 T cell receptor beta chains from one sample, sequenced in a study of shared clonotypes between healthy human individuals. TCRdb keeps only in-frame clones here, not all; method: immunoSEQ multiplex PCR. The table lists about 2 million clones, roughly 94% of them singletons. CD45RO-negative cells were positively selected for CCR7, leaving out terminally differentiated effector memory CD45RA+ cells. The material sequenced was naive CD8+ T cells sorted from blood. The receptors derive from a man younger than 35 in good health.

V gene TRBV27 combines with J gene TRBJ2-7; no definite D call. The CDR3 sequence is 15 residues long. The germline V gene encodes CDR1 MNHEY and CDR2 SMNVEV (reference sequence). Trimming pared 5 bases from V and 0 bases from J, leaving 14 bases between. The CDR3 DNA sequence: TGTGCCAGCAGTACGACGGGTCCTAGCTCCTACGAGCAGTACTTC. Amino acid sequence: CASSTTGPSSYEQYF.

This clone was seen more than once but under ten times. The chain is built from TRBV7-9 and TRBJ1-1, with 7 positions matching TRBD1. V trimming: 2 bases; J trimming: 2 bases; junction bases outside the gene matches: 5. The CDR3 spans 15 residues. The V gene's germline CDR1 is SEHNR and CDR2 FQNEAQ (reference sequence). CDR3 loop: CASSLLDRANTEAFF. The CDR3 coding sequence is TGTGCCAGCAGCTTACTCGACAGGGCCAACACTGAAGCTTTCTTT.

The J gene is TRBJ2-7, the V gene TRBV13; weak D call: TRBD1 (5 bases). Trimming removed 7 bases from V and 0 bases from J, with 13 bases in between. The CDR3 totals 14 residues. The germline gives CDR1 PRHDT, CDR2 FYEKMQ (reference sequence). The CDR3, as DNA: TGTGCCAGCAACGAAAGGGGAACCTCCTACGAGCAGTACTTC. This encodes CASNERGTSYEQYF.

This chain links TRBV19 with TRBJ2-7; 7 bases line up with TRBD1. The ends lost 6 bases at V and 2 bases at J; junction bases unmatched: 10. The CDR3 is made up of 15 amino acids. Germline V gene lookup returns CDR1 LNHDA and CDR2 SQIVND (reference sequence). CDR3 DNA: TGTGCCAGTAGGATACGGGACAGCGGTACCTACGAGCAGTACTTC. This sequence encodes CASRIRDSGTYEQYF. Filled out from reference TRBV19 and TRBJ2-7, the complete variable domain reads DGGITQSPKYLFRKEGQNVTLSCEQNLNHDAMYWYRQDPGQGLRLIYYSQIVNDFQKGDIAEGYSVSREKKESFPLTVTSAQKNPTAFYLCASRIRDSGTYEQYFGPGTRLTVT.

This clone was seen only a few times. V gene TRBV13 combines with J gene TRBJ2-2; D perhaps matches TRBD1 (6 bases). Germline CDR1 reads PRHDT; CDR2 reads FYEKMQ (reference sequence). The CDR3 extends over 13 amino acids. The V and J ends lost 10 bases and 0 bases respectively, with 9 bases between them. The CDR3 DNA reads as TGTGCCACGACAGGTTCGAACACCGGGGAGCTGTTTTTT. It codes for CATTGSNTGELFF.

CDR3 sequence: CASSLRDGISGANVLTF. CDR3 DNA: TGCGCCAGCAGCTTGCGGGACGGGATATCTGGGGCCAACGTCCTGACTTTC. This chain joins TRBV5-1 and TRBJ2-6, with D tentatively TRBD1 or TRBD2 (5 bases each). The V end lost 1 base, the J end lost 1 base, and 12 bases lay between the germline ends. CDR1 SGHRS and CDR2 YFSETQ come from the germline V gene. The CDR3 spans 17 residues.

The gene calls are TRBV5-4 and TRBJ2-7, with TRBD1 as a possible D gene (6 bases). Germline V gene lookup returns CDR1 SGHNT and CDR2 YYREEE (reference sequence). V dropped 0 bases and J dropped 3 bases, with 10 bases sitting between them. The CDR3 is 14 amino acids. The CDR3 DNA follows: TGTGCCAGCAGCTTGGGGGTAGGGGGCTACGAGCAGTACTTC. As protein: CASSLGVGGYEQYF.

The chain joins TRBV4-2 to TRBJ2-7; TRBD1 agrees at 8 bases. The germline V gene has CDR1 LGHNA and CDR2 YNFKEQ. The CDR3 spans 17 residues. J gave up 4 bases and V 0 bases, and 11 bases lay outside the gene matches. The CDR3 nucleotides are TGTGCCAGCAGCCAAGACCCCCCAGGGGGCGAGGGGTACGAGCAGTACTTC. This gives the protein CASSQDPPGGEGYEQYF.

The chain joins TRBV6-6 to TRBJ2-5; D is possibly TRBD2 (6 bases). CDR3 size: 11 residues. CDR1 is MNHNY and CDR2 is SVGAGI in the germline V gene (reference sequence). The CDR3 DNA follows: TGTGCTACCGGGGGTACGGAGACCCAGTACTTC. It encodes CATGGTETQYF.

This rearrangement joins TRBV29-1 to TRBJ2-7; no firm D call. The V end was cut by 8 bases, the J end by 6 bases, with 20 bases between. CDR1 and CDR2 (germline): SQVTM, ANQGSEA. The CDR3 spans 13 residues. CDR3 DNA sequence: TGCAGCTCCTGGGATGGCCTCCATCCCGAGCAGTACTTC. It translates to CSSWDGLHPEQYF.

The chain links TRBV9 to TRBJ2-3, with 9 bases matching TRBD1. CDR3 length: 14 residues. Germline V gives CDR1 SGDLS, CDR2 YYNGEE. V shed 4 bases, J shed 4 bases, and the junction held 4 bases outside the gene matches. As DNA, the CDR3 is TGTGCCAGCAGCACGACAGGGGGGGCAGATACGCAGTATTTT. Residues: CASSTTGGADTQYF. Based on the CDR3 plus reference TRBV9 and TRBJ2-3, the full variable domain is DSGVTQTPKHLITATGQRVTLRCSPRSGDLSVYWYQQSLDQGLQFLIQYYNGEERAKGNILERFSAQQFPDLHSELNLSSLELGDSALYFCASSTTGGADTQYFGPGTRLTVL.

The gene calls are TRBV7-9 and TRBJ1-1; D may be TRBD1 (5 bases). Germline V gives CDR1 SEHNR, CDR2 FQNEAQ (reference sequence). Trimming removed 6 bases at V and 0 bases at J, with 11 bases between. The length of the CDR3 is 14 residues. The DNA for the CDR3 is TGTGCCAGCAGGGTAGGGACGGTGAACACTGAAGCTTTCTTT. The encoded protein is CASRVGTVNTEAFF.

The gene calls are TRBV6-5 and TRBJ1-1; tentative D call: TRBD1 (5 bases). V was pared by 0 bases and J by 4 bases, with 12 bases between. The V gene's germline CDR1 is MNHEY and CDR2 SVGAGI. The CDR3 is made up of 15 amino acids. This CDR3 reads CASSYSAGPGTEAFF. CDR3 nucleotides: TGTGCCAGCAGTTACTCTGCAGGGCCGGGCACTGAAGCTTTCTTT.

About this clone: This CDR3 is also generated by other DNA sequences in the sample. The rearrangement joins TRBV2 to TRBJ2-1; 7 bases align to TRBD2. In germline, CDR1 is SNHLY, CDR2 FYNNEI. There are 16 residues in the CDR3. The junction had 4 bases not matched to a gene; V was cut back by 2 bases and J by 0 bases. CDR3 protein: CASSETAGSSYNEQFF. The DNA for the CDR3 is TGTGCCAGCAGTGAAACAGCGGGGAGCTCCTACAATGAGCAGTTCTTC. Filled out from reference TRBV2 and TRBJ2-1, the complete variable domain reads EPEVTQTPSHQVTQMGQEVILRCVPISNHLYFYWYRQILGQKVEFLVSFYNNEISEKSEIFDDQFSVERPDGSNFTLKIRSTKLEDSAMYFCASSETAGSSYNEQFFGPGTRLTVL.

V gene TRBV9 combines with J gene TRBJ1-1; a possible D gene is TRBD1 (5 bases). Germline V gene data show CDR1 as SGDLS and CDR2 as YYNGEE. The CDR3 covers 13 residues. Trimming took off 3 bases at V and 6 bases at J, with 12 bases between the two ends. CDR3 loop: CASSASGSPEAFF. For the CDR3, the DNA is TGTGCCAGCAGCGCCTCAGGGAGCCCTGAAGCTTTCTTT.

The V call is TRBV6-5, the J call TRBJ2-1; TRBD1 matches 10 bases. J lost 8 bases, V lost 9 bases, and 13 bases had no gene match. The CDR3 length is 15 residues. Germline V CDR1 and CDR2: MNHEY, SVGAGI. DNA of the CDR3: TGTGCCAGTTCGACCGGGACAGGGGTCTTAGATGAGCAGTTCTTC. It encodes CASSTGTGVLDEQFF.

The J gene is TRBJ2-3, the V gene TRBV7-8; the match to TRBD2 covers 13 bases. The CDR3 has 18 amino acids. Germline trimming cut 4 bases from V and 5 bases from J; bases unmatched to any gene: 12. The germline V gene has CDR1 SGHVS and CDR2 FQNEAQ. The CDR3 DNA reads TGTGCCAGCAGCTCGATACTAGCGGGAGGGGCCTCGGGAGATACGCAGTATTTT. Its protein is CASSSILAGGASGDTQYF.

The V call is TRBV10-3, the J call TRBJ2-3, with 7 nucleotides matching TRBD1. The CDR3 loop spans 14 amino acids. In germline, CDR1 is ENHRY, CDR2 SYGVKD. Trimming removed 6 bases from V and 0 bases from J; junction bases left unmatched: 3. The CDR3 DNA reads TGTGCCATCAGCCCGGGACAGAGCACAGATACGCAGTATTTT. Translating gives CAISPGQSTDTQYF.

The rearrangement uses TRBV13 and TRBJ2-1, with D maybe TRBD1 (6 bases). The length of the CDR3 is 15 residues. V lost 0 bases and J 7 bases, leaving 13 bases between the germline ends. Germline CDR1 PRHDT, CDR2 FYEKMQ (reference sequence). The CDR3 DNA reads as TGTGCCAGCAGCTTAGGACAGGGCGAGGCGAATGAGCAGTTCTTC. Translating it yields CASSLGQGEANEQFF.

This rearrangement joins TRBV27 to TRBJ2-1; D is undetermined. Germline CDR1 and CDR2: MNHEY and SMNVEV (reference sequence). The CDR3 consists of 12 residues. V dropped 3 bases and J dropped 6 bases, with 6 bases sitting between them. As DNA, the CDR3 is TGTGCCAGCAGTTTTTGGGTCAATGAGCAGTTCTTC. This translates into CASSFWVNEQFF.

Note on this clone: The sample carries other DNA sequences with the same CDR3. The chain couples TRBV29-1 to TRBJ2-2; a weak D match, TRBD1 (6 bases). Germline assignment: CDR1 SQVTM and CDR2 ANQGSEA. V was trimmed by 3 bases and J by 3 bases, leaving 11 bases between them. The CDR3 is 14 amino acids. CDR3 coding DNA: TGCAGCGTTGAGAGGGGGTCGGACACCGGGGAGCTGTTTTTT. It translates to CSVERGSDTGELFF.

The chain combines TRBV4-1 with TRBJ1-2; no clear D gene. There are 14 residues in the CDR3. V lost 2 bases and J lost 4, with 11 bases in between. Germline assignment: CDR1 MGHRA and CDR2 YSYEKL. CDR3 sequence (DNA): TGCGCCAGCAGCCAATTTGCGGGCTTCTATGGCTACACCTTC. Translating it yields CASSQFAGFYGYTF.

The chain joins TRBV9 to TRBJ2-1; 14 nucleotides align to TRBD2. The germline V gene encodes CDR1 SGDLS and CDR2 YYNGEE. The CDR3 sequence is 16 residues long. V trimming: 1 base; J trimming: 7 bases; junction bases outside the gene matches: 4. The CDR3 DNA reads as TGTGCCAGCAGCGTAAGACTAGCGGGAGGGGGGAATGAGCAGTTCTTC. Protein sequence: CASSVRLAGGGNEQFF.

The gene calls are TRBV25-1 and TRBJ1-2; a possible D gene is TRBD1 (6 bases). Germline values: CDR1 MGHDK, CDR2 SYGVNS. The ends were cut back, 5 bases at V and 7 bases at J, with 11 bases in the middle. The CDR3 contains 12 residues. The CDR3 sequence: CASSFHRVGYTF. CDR3 DNA: TGTGCCAGCAGTTTCCACAGGGTTGGCTACACCTTC.

This chain links TRBV4-1 with TRBJ2-5; 7 bases are a match to TRBD2. The CDR3 extends over 16 amino acids. V lost 0 bases, J lost 7 bases, and 11 bases stayed unmatched. Germline CDR1 is MGHRA and CDR2 is YSYEKL. The CDR3 protein is CASSQDLTSVMVTQYF. The CDR3 DNA sequence: TGCGCCAGCAGCCAAGACCTTACTAGCGTGATGGTGACCCAGTACTTC.

This chain uses TRBV13 with TRBJ2-5; TRBD2 might be the D (5 bases). Trimming stripped 10 bases from V and 4 bases from J, with 16 bases between. The CDR3 is 13 amino acids. The germline CDR1 and CDR2 sequences are PRHDT and FYEKMQ (reference sequence). The CDR3 protein is CATGDYLGETQYF. The CDR3 bases are TGTGCCACCGGTGACTACCTCGGAGAGACCCAGTACTTC. The full variable domain, completed using reference TRBV13 and TRBJ2-5, is AAGVIQSPRHLIKEKRETATLKCYPIPRHDTVYWYQQGPGQDPQFLISFYEKMQSDKGSIPDRFSAQQFSDYHSELNMSSLELGDSALYFCATGDYLGETQYFGPGTRLLVL.

The J gene is TRBJ1-3, the V gene TRBV25-1; D is unresolved. Trimming cost V 8 bases and J 1 base, with 12 bases left between them. The CDR3 covers 14 residues. Germline V lookup: CDR1 MGHDK, CDR2 SYGVNS. The CDR3 sequence: CASSRPGSGNTIYF. The DNA of the CDR3 is TGTGCCAGCTCAAGGCCGGGATCTGGAAACACCATATATTTT. Variable domain in full (rest from reference TRBV25-1 and TRBJ1-3): EADIYQTPRYLVIGTGKKITLECSQTMGHDKMYWYQQDPGMELHLIHYSYGVNSTEKGDLSSESTVSRIRTEHFPLTLESARPSHTSQYLCASSRPGSGNTIYFGEGSWLTVV.

The CDR3 DNA reads as TGTGCCAGCAGCTTAGGTGGCAGGGAGGCTAACTATGGCTACACCTTC. Protein sequence: CASSLGGREANYGYTF. The chain carries TRBV11-2 and TRBJ1-2, with D possibly being TRBD1 (5 bases). Trimming removed 1 base at V and 0 bases at J, with 12 bases between. The germline V gene has CDR1 SGHAT and CDR2 FQNNGV. The CDR3 has 16 amino acids.

The CDR3 DNA is TGTGCCAGCAGACAAACGGGGGTCACTGAAGCTTTCTTT. It is translated as CASRQTGVTEAFF. The chain links TRBV25-1 to TRBJ1-1; possibly TRBD1 for D (5 bases). V was shortened by 6 bases and J by 4 bases, with 12 bases between the two germline ends. Germline V CDR1 and CDR2: MGHDK, SYGVNS. CDR3 length equals 13 residues.

Concerning this clone itself: The CDR3 ends on some other residue instead of the conserved phenylalanine or tryptophan, so this is likely a read error. The DNA is left out, because the CDR3 cannot be placed on it with certainty; the CDR3 is given as TCRdb lists it. The genes are TRBV21-1 and TRBJ2-7; the table's D call, TRBD2, was not checked against the DNA. TRBV21-1 is shown as a pseudogene. The CDR3 has 12 residues if both end residues are counted. CDR3 region: CASSKGGDPFFD.

The table lists this clone with a count of one. The chain carries TRBV7-9 and TRBJ1-1; 7 positions agree with TRBD1. The CDR3 consists of 12 residues. V dropped 4 bases and J dropped 11; count of bases not matched to a gene: 7. CDR1 is SEHNR and CDR2 is FQNEAQ in the germline V gene (reference sequence). CDR3 region: CASSWDSLVAFF. The CDR3 bases are TGTGCCAGCAGCTGGGACAGCCTGGTGGCTTTCTTT.

The genes are TRBV7-6 and TRBJ1-4; D is possibly TRBD1 (5 bases). CDR1 and CDR2 from the germline V gene are SGHVS and FNYEAQ. V was pared by 5 bases and J by 3 bases, with 19 bases between. CDR3 length: 17 residues. The CDR3 DNA follows: TGTGCCAGCAGCGGGGGACTCCGACCTTCTCCTAATGAAAAACTGTTTTTT. It yields the protein CASSGGLRPSPNEKLFF.